Shown below are 14 T cell receptor beta chains from a single sample sequenced in a study of shared clonotypes between healthy human individuals. The assay was immunoSEQ multiplex PCR, and TCRdb's table has in-frame clones only and misses some. The table has some 1.4 million clones, roughly 96% seen once; the top ten hold over 1%. Source material: naive CD4+ T cells sorted from blood. The subset is: CD45RA+ positively selected. All receptors come from a man aged 30-40 years in good health.

This clone was recorded once. The chain joins TRBV5-1 to TRBJ2-5; 9 bases are shared with TRBD2. Germline loops: CDR1 SGHRS, CDR2 YFSETQ. J gave up 4 bases and V 4 bases, and 14 bases lay outside the gene matches. The CDR3 sequence is 17 residues long. The CDR3: CASSQQLGIAGVETQYF. CDR3 sequence (DNA): TGCGCCAGCAGCCAGCAACTCGGAATAGCGGGAGTAGAGACCCAGTACTTC.

V usage is TRBV7-3 and J usage is TRBJ2-3, with 10 bases aligning to TRBD1. The trim removed 5 bases at V and 3 bases at J, leaving 5 bases unmatched. The CDR3 has 15 amino acids. The V gene's germline CDR1 is SGHTA and CDR2 FQGTGA. This CDR3 reads CASSPTGGRTDTQYF. CDR3 coding DNA: TGTGCCAGCAGCCCGACAGGGGGCAGGACAGATACGCAGTATTTT.

DNA for the CDR3: TGCAGCGTCCTCAGGGGCCGGGATGGCTACACCTTC. Translation: CSVLRGRDGYTF. The rearrangement uses TRBV29-1 and TRBJ1-2; tentatively, D is TRBD1 (6 bases). Trimming took 6 bases from V and 6 from J, leaving 14 bases between them. CDR1 is SQVTM, CDR2 ANQGSEA, per germline. This CDR3 comprises 12 residues.

V gene TRBV28 combines with J gene TRBJ1-2, with TRBD1 matching over 7 bases. Germline V gives CDR1 MDHEN, CDR2 SYDVKM. CDR3 length equals 14 residues. V lost 3 bases and J lost 11; bases outside the gene matches: 12. DNA for the CDR3: TGTGCCAGCAGTTTGACCACAGGGGAACAAGGGTACACCTTC. It codes for CASSLTTGEQGYTF.

The chain carries TRBV5-6 and TRBJ1-1; D ambiguous. The CDR3 is 12 residues long. Trimming shortened V by 5 bases and J by 1 base, and 6 bases separated the two germline ends. Germline loops: CDR1 SGHDT, CDR2 YYEEEE. CDR3 region: CASRAGNTEAFF. In DNA, the CDR3 is TGTGCCAGCAGGGCCGGGAACACTGAAGCTTTCTTT.

The V gene is TRBV29-1, the J gene TRBJ2-1; 10 nucleotides line up with TRBD1. Germline V CDR1 and CDR2: SQVTM, ANQGSEA. J lost 3 bases, V lost 4 bases, and 3 bases had no gene match. There are 14 residues in the CDR3. CDR3 in DNA: TGCAGCGTTGGGCGGACAGGGGGCTACAATGAGCAGTTCTTC. Translating gives CSVGRTGGYNEQFF.

The CDR3 sequence is CASSPGQGKNTEAFF. The DNA for the CDR3 is TGTGCCAGCAGCCCTGGACAGGGGAAGAACACTGAAGCTTTCTTT. The gene calls are TRBV11-2 and TRBJ1-1; TRBD1 agrees at 9 bases. V was clipped by 5 bases and J by 1 base; unmatched bases: 5. CDR1 and CDR2 from the germline V gene are SGHAT and FQNNGV. The CDR3 is 15 amino acids. Variable domain in full (rest from reference TRBV11-2 and TRBJ1-1): EAGVAQSPRYKIIEKRQSVAFWCNPISGHATLYWYQQILGQGPKLLIQFQNNGVVDDSQLPKDRFSAERLKGVDSTLKIQPAKLEDSAVYLCASSPGQGKNTEAFFGQGTRLTVV.

This sequence joins TRBV7-3 and TRBJ2-7, with D possibly being TRBD1 or TRBD2 (6 bases each). Trimming took off 5 bases at V and 1 base at J, with 15 bases between the two ends. CDR1 SGHTA and CDR2 FQGTGA come from the germline V gene. The CDR3 runs 15 residues. The chain's CDR3 is CASSTAGGGSYEQYF. The DNA for the CDR3 is TGTGCCAGCAGCACCGCAGGAGGGGGGTCCTACGAGCAGTACTTC.

This chain connects TRBV5-1 to TRBJ2-1; D gene ambiguous. The V end lost 4 bases, the J end lost 3 bases, and 14 bases lay between the germline ends. The germline V gene encodes CDR1 SGHRS and CDR2 YFSETQ. This CDR3 spans 15 amino acids. The CDR3 bases are TGCGCCAGCAGCCCCAGACAACAGAACTACAATGAGCAGTTCTTC. Translation: CASSPRQQNYNEQFF.

In this sample, this clone turned up a few times. Distinct nucleotide sequences in the sample also encode this CDR3. This chain joins TRBV15 and TRBJ1-5; D gene unclear. Trimming shortened V by 0 bases and J by 6 bases, and 9 bases separated the two germline ends. The length of the CDR3 is 14 residues. The germline gives CDR1 LNHNV, CDR2 YYDKDF (reference sequence). The CDR3, as DNA: TGTGCCACCAGCAGAGACCGGGGTAGTCAGCCCCAGCATTTT. Amino acid sequence: CATSRDRGSQPQHF.

The chain employs TRBV6-1 and TRBJ2-2; D may be TRBD2 (5 bases). The CDR3 runs to 14 residues. With 10 bases removed from V and 0 bases from J, the gap between germline ends came to 12 bases. Germline CDR1 and CDR2: MNHNS and SASEGT. The CDR3 region is CATIPGANTGELFF. CDR3 coding DNA: TGTGCCACCATCCCCGGGGCGAACACCGGGGAGCTGTTTTTT.

This sequence joins TRBV28 and TRBJ2-3; 8 bases are a match to TRBD2. The CDR3 sequence is 13 residues long. V was clipped by 6 bases and J by 9 bases; unmatched bases: 8. Germline CDR1 MDHEN, CDR2 SYDVKM. CDR3 coding DNA: TGTGCCAGCAGCGGTAGCGGGAAAGCCACGCAGTATTTT. Amino acid sequence: CASSGSGKATQYF.

The CDR3 DNA reads TGTGCCAGCAGCTGGGGACAGTCCGCCGGGGAGCTGTTTTTT. This encodes CASSWGQSAGELFF. V usage is TRBV5-8 and J usage is TRBJ2-2; 7 bases fit TRBD1. Germline CDR1 reads SGHTS; CDR2 reads YDEGEE. Losses at the gene ends were 3 bases for V and 6 bases for J; bases not matched to a gene: 5. The CDR3 is 14 amino acids.

The chain couples TRBV27 to TRBJ2-5; TRBD2 aligns across 14 bases. Unmatched junction bases numbered 8, after V lost 5 bases and J lost 6 bases. Germline values: CDR1 MNHEY, CDR2 SMNVEV (reference sequence). The CDR3 covers 16 residues. Here the CDR3 DNA reads TGTGCCAGCAGTCCAGGACTAGCGGGAGGCCAGAAGACCCAGTACTTC. This encodes CASSPGLAGGQKTQYF.